This T cell receptor beta chain comes out of a study of Ad26.COV2.S vaccination and SARS-CoV-2 variants. Study details: Once, or twice with 56 days between doses, Ad26.COV2.S was given intramuscularly. Regarding the study as a whole: Breadth of non-spike TCRs did not differ between vaccinees and placebo recipients.

Treatment: 15 to 20 received Ad26.COV2.S at low or high dose, single or two shots; about 5 received placebo; per-sample allocation not given. Each sample was drawn 63 days after the first injection (of vaccine or placebo). This person who donated was an adult of 18-55 years in Boston. Libraries were prepared by immunoSEQ multiplex PCR; TCRdb keeps only in-frame clonotypes and omits some of them. This table has fewer than 600,000 clones, 70% to 90% appearing once. About this clone: Its antigen is unidentified.

This CDR3 comprises 16 residues. Germline V gene sequence: CDR1 KGHSH, CDR2 LQKENI. Losses at the gene ends were 3 bases for V and 5 bases for J; bases not matched to a gene: 12. The sequence came from a person aged 18 to 59 who received the Ad26.COV2.S COVID-19 vaccine or a placebo. The specimen was peripheral blood, collected in a trial of Ad26.COV2.S vaccine versus placebo. V and J are TRBV18 and TRBJ2-7, with 8 bases lining up with TRBD1. CDR3 sequence reads: CASSPGKPRQGHEQYF. The CDR3 DNA sequence: TGTGCCAGCTCACCCGGGAAGCCGCGACAGGGGCACGAGCAGTACTTC.